These 22 T cell receptor beta chains came from one sample sequenced in a study of spatial heterogeneity in lung cancer. TCRdb reprocessed the 5' RACE reads via MiXCR and lists one record per CDR3 protein. Altogether tens of thousands of distinct CDR3 sequences are present, 3.5% to 5.5% being singletons, with the ten largest covering under 45%. The time point is: sample taken at primary tumor resection. Researchers sequenced whole RNA taken from tumor, nontumor lung or frozen PBMC without sorting. The source was PBMCs, collected at surgery. The receptor source for this set is a male donor with early-stage non-small cell lung cancer.

This clonotype occurred many times. The chain combines TRBV5-1 with TRBJ2-7, with D tentatively TRBD1 (5 bases). The CDR3 is 15 amino acids. V lost 5 bases and J 3 bases, leaving 18 bases between the germline ends. Germline V gene data show CDR1 as SGHRS and CDR2 as YFSETQ. The CDR3 loop is CASRRASDNHYEQYF. The CDR3 DNA reads TGCGCCAGCAGACGAGCGTCGGACAACCACTACGAGCAGTACTTC.

In its sample, this clonotype was seen many times. The genes are TRBV3-1 and TRBJ1-3; the match to TRBD1 covers 9 bases. The CDR3 covers 15 residues. Germline V gene sequence: CDR1 LGHDT, CDR2 YNNKEL (reference sequence). V shed 6 bases, J shed 0 bases, and the junction held 3 bases outside the gene matches. This CDR3 is CASRPTGGSGNTIYF. CDR3 nucleotide sequence: TGTGCCAGCAGGCCGACAGGGGGCTCTGGAAACACCATATATTTT.

Relative to its sample, this clonotype is medium-sized. This chain connects TRBV7-3 to TRBJ2-3; D may be TRBD2 (6 bases). The V gene lost 2 bases and the J gene lost 9 bases, with 18 bases spanning the gap. CDR3 length: 15 residues. Germline V gene data show CDR1 as SGHTA and CDR2 as FQGTGA. CDR3: CASSLAGGVFGTQYF. The CDR3 DNA follows: TGTGCCAGCAGCTTAGCCGGGGGTGTTTTTGGGACGCAGTATTTT.

This clonotype was recorded many times. V is TRBV7-8 and J is TRBJ2-7; TRBD2 aligns across 7 bases. In germline, CDR1 is SGHVS, CDR2 FQNEAQ. CDR3 length equals 14 residues. The trim removed 6 bases at V and 3 bases at J, leaving 8 bases unmatched. The CDR3 loop reads CASRSGTNNYEQYF. Here the CDR3 DNA reads TGTGCCAGCAGATCCGGGACTAATAACTACGAGCAGTACTTC.

This clonotype was detected many times. This chain connects TRBV5-1 to TRBJ2-2; 7 bases fit TRBD2. The CDR3 sequence is 16 residues long. Germline loops: CDR1 SGHRS, CDR2 YFSETQ. Unmatched junction bases numbered 6, after V lost 0 bases and J lost 4 bases. CDR3 DNA: TGCGCCAGCAGCTTGGGCGCTAGCGGCGGCACCGGGGAGCTGTTTTTT. Its translation is CASSLGASGGTGELFF.

The chain uses TRBV19 and TRBJ1-5; possible D gene TRBD1, 5 bases. V lost 3 bases, J lost 6 bases, and 12 bases lay in between. This CDR3 contains 14 residues. Germline V gene sequence: CDR1 LNHDA, CDR2 SQIVND (reference sequence). The CDR3 region is CASSITGSAQPQHF. CDR3 bases: TGTGCCAGTAGTATCACAGGTTCCGCTCAGCCCCAGCATTTT.

This clonotype was found many times. The CDR3 region has the DNA TGCAGTGCCGACCTCCGCGGATCCACAGATACGCAGTATTTT. It codes for CSADLRGSTDTQYF. The chain joins TRBV20-1 to TRBJ2-3; D is ambiguous. The CDR3 consists of 14 residues. Trimming took 6 bases from V and 2 from J, leaving 15 bases between them. Looked up from germline, CDR1 is DFQATT and CDR2 is SNEGSKA (reference sequence).

This clonotype was observed at least ten times. This chain joins TRBV9 and TRBJ1-1; D call uncertain. V shed 0 bases and J shed 5 bases, with 8 bases lying between them. From germline, CDR1 is SGDLS and CDR2 YYNGEE. The CDR3 spans 13 residues. The CDR3 loop is CASSVVYGTEAFF. In DNA, the CDR3 is TGTGCCAGCAGCGTAGTGTATGGAACTGAAGCTTTCTTT.

A few counts support this clonotype. V and J are TRBV6-5 and TRBJ2-7, with D possibly matching TRBD2 (6 bases). Per the germline V gene, CDR1 is MNHEY and CDR2 is SVGAGI. Trimming cost V 0 bases and J 6 bases, with 15 bases left between them. The CDR3 spans 15 residues. The CDR3 bases are TGTGCCAGCAGTTACTCAAGCGGAGGGCCTCTCGAGCAGTACTTC. Its translation: CASSYSSGGPLEQYF.

This clonotype was picked up many times. This chain links TRBV7-2 with TRBJ2-7, with 9 nucleotides matching TRBD1. This CDR3 has 18 amino acids. Germline CDR1 SGHTA, CDR2 FQGNSA. V trimming: 5 bases; J trimming: 3 bases; junction bases outside the gene matches: 17. The CDR3: CASSDSQGARLRYYEQYF. Written as DNA, the CDR3 is TGTGCCAGCAGCGACTCACAGGGGGCCAGGCTCCGTTACTACGAGCAGTACTTC.

This clonotype was picked up many times. CDR3 loop: CSARSRADYTF. The CDR3 coding sequence is TGCAGTGCTAGAAGCAGGGCGGACTACACCTTC. The chain joins TRBV20-1 to TRBJ1-2; the D gene is possibly TRBD1 (5 bases). Looked up from germline, CDR1 is DFQATT and CDR2 is SNEGSKA (reference sequence). Trimming removed 2 bases from V and 10 bases from J, with 11 bases in between. The CDR3 is 11 amino acids.

This clonotype was recorded at least ten times. The chain recombines TRBV28 with TRBJ1-4; TRBD1 matches at 8 bases. This CDR3 has 14 amino acids. V gave up 5 bases and J gave up 10 bases; unmatched junction bases: 9. Germline values: CDR1 MDHEN, CDR2 SYDVKM. CDR3 nucleotide sequence: TGTGCCAGCAGTGCTCGACAGGGGAGACGAAAACTGTTTTTT. It encodes CASSARQGRRKLFF.

This clonotype was detected ten times or more. This chain connects TRBV7-2 to TRBJ2-1; 10 positions match TRBD2. Unmatched junction bases numbered 10, after V lost 7 bases and J lost 4 bases. Germline CDR1 reads SGHTA; CDR2 reads FQGNSA. The CDR3 has 16 amino acids. This CDR3 reads CASTILGLADYNEQFF. CDR3 in DNA: TGTGCCAGCACCATTCTAGGACTAGCGGATTACAATGAGCAGTTCTTC.

This clonotype was seen many times. The chain couples TRBV5-1 to TRBJ2-6; D is uncertain. V lost 1 base and J 1 base, leaving 9 bases between the germline ends. The CDR3 is 16 residues long. Germline lookup yields CDR1 SGHRS and CDR2 YFSETQ. CDR3 nucleotide sequence: TGCGCCAGCAGCTTGCCCCCCCGGTCTGGGGCCAACGTCCTGACTTTC. The encoded protein is CASSLPPRSGANVLTF.

This clonotype was detected ten times or more. CDR3 nucleotides: TGTGCCAGCAGTTTATCGGATACGCAGTATTTT. Its protein product is CASSLSDTQYF. The chain couples TRBV12-3 or TRBV12-4 to TRBJ2-3, with D uncertain. CDR3 length: 11 residues. Trimming shortened V by 2 bases and J by 6 bases, and 3 bases separated the two germline ends.

This clonotype occurred a few times. The chain employs TRBV7-2 and TRBJ2-7, with TRBD1 matching over 9 bases. V gave up 4 bases and J gave up 6 bases; unmatched junction bases: 4. The V gene's germline CDR1 is SGHTA and CDR2 FQGNSA. The CDR3 contains 13 residues. The CDR3 DNA reads TGTGCCAGCAGCTCACGACAGGGGGGCGAGCAGTACTTC. This gives the protein CASSSRQGGEQYF.

Many counts were recorded for this clonotype. This CDR3 is CASSLSQGEKLFF. The CDR3 nucleotides are TGTGCCAGCAGCTTGAGTCAGGGTGAAAAACTGTTTTTT. The chain joins TRBV7-2 to TRBJ1-4, with D perhaps TRBD1 (5 bases). There are 13 residues in the CDR3. Trimming stripped 3 bases from V and 7 bases from J, with 9 bases between. CDR1 and CDR2 from the germline V gene are SGHTA and FQGNSA.

This clonotype was counted many times. V gene TRBV18 combines with J gene TRBJ1-1; 8 bases map to TRBD1. The trim removed 11 bases at V and 7 bases at J, leaving 18 bases unmatched. In germline, CDR1 is KGHSH, CDR2 LQKENI. The CDR3 runs 15 residues. The CDR3 reads CAAAPTLDREFEAFF. As DNA, the CDR3 is TGTGCCGCTGCCCCCACCTTGGACAGGGAGTTTGAAGCTTTCTTT.

This clonotype has ten or more counts. The genes are TRBV7-3 and TRBJ2-1; TRBD2 aligns across 8 bases. V was clipped by 8 bases and J by 1 base; unmatched bases: 7. Germline V gives CDR1 SGHTA, CDR2 FQGTGA. The CDR3 loop spans 15 amino acids. CDR3: CASSREGGSYNEQFF. The CDR3 nucleotides are TGTGCCAGCTCCCGGGAGGGAGGTTCCTACAATGAGCAGTTCTTC.

This clonotype was picked up many times. The V and J genes are TRBV7-3 and TRBJ1-1; D perhaps matches TRBD1 (6 bases). The V and J ends lost 4 bases and 1 base respectively, with 10 bases between them. This CDR3 is built from 14 residues. The germline gives CDR1 SGHTA, CDR2 FQGTGA. CDR3 sequence: CASSSGQRNTEAFF. Here the CDR3 DNA reads TGTGCCAGCAGCTCCGGACAGAGGAACACTGAAGCTTTCTTT. Filled out from reference TRBV7-3 and TRBJ1-1, the complete variable domain reads GAGVSQTPSNKVTEKGKYVELRCDPISGHTALYWYRQSLGQGPEFLIYFQGTGAADDSGLPNDRFFAVRPEGSVSTLKIQRTERGDSAVYLCASSSGQRNTEAFFGQGTRLTVV.

This clonotype was seen many times. J is TRBJ2-7 and V is TRBV28; the match to TRBD2 covers 13 bases. Germline V gives CDR1 MDHEN, CDR2 SYDVKM. The V and J ends lost 5 bases and 9 bases, in that order; junction bases with no gene match: 10. The CDR3 is 15 residues long. In DNA, the CDR3 is TGTGCCAGCAGTCGTGGACTAGCGGGAGCTGGGGTGCAGTACTTC. Translating gives CASSRGLAGAGVQYF.

This clonotype was detected ten times or more. The chain links TRBV28 to TRBJ1-3, with 9 bases identical to TRBD1. CDR3 length: 16 residues. V was pared by 4 bases and J by 3 bases, with 7 bases of the junction left unmatched. Germline V lookup: CDR1 MDHEN, CDR2 SYDVKM. The CDR3 loop reads CASSSPGQGIGNTIYF. The CDR3 DNA is TGTGCCAGCAGTTCCCCGGGACAGGGAATTGGAAACACCATATATTTT.